Sequencing of this T cell receptor (beta chain) was carried out in a study of response to subunit inactivated influenza vaccine. Findings of the study overall: Authors suggested each seasonal flu vaccination may recruit only limited numbers of new T cells.

This clonotype has a count of ten or more. The antigen remains unidentified. The CDR3 runs 12 residues. CDR1 is PRHDT and CDR2 is FYEKMQ in the germline V gene (reference sequence). Between the trimmed V and J ends, which lost 3 bases and 5 bases, there was a span of 8 bases. TCRdb re-analysed the RT-PCR reads in MiXCR, keeping a single row per CDR3 protein. The sample records roughly 700,000 distinct CDR3 sequences, around 14% being singletons. The source was PBMCs from blood, collected approximately 15 days before vaccination. The V gene is TRBV13, the J gene TRBJ2-7; no clear D. This TCR was recovered from a man aged 50-59 years who received an inactivated influenza vaccine. CDR3 in amino acids: CASSLKYNEQYF. The CDR3 DNA reads TGTGCCAGCAGCTTGAAGTATAACGAGCAGTACTTC. Full variable domain (rest looked up from reference TRBV13 and TRBJ2-7): AAGVIQSPRHLIKEKRETATLKCYPIPRHDTVYWYQQGPGQDPQFLISFYEKMQSDKGSIPDRFSAQQFSDYHSELNMSSLELGDSALYFCASSLKYNEQYFGPGTRLTVT.